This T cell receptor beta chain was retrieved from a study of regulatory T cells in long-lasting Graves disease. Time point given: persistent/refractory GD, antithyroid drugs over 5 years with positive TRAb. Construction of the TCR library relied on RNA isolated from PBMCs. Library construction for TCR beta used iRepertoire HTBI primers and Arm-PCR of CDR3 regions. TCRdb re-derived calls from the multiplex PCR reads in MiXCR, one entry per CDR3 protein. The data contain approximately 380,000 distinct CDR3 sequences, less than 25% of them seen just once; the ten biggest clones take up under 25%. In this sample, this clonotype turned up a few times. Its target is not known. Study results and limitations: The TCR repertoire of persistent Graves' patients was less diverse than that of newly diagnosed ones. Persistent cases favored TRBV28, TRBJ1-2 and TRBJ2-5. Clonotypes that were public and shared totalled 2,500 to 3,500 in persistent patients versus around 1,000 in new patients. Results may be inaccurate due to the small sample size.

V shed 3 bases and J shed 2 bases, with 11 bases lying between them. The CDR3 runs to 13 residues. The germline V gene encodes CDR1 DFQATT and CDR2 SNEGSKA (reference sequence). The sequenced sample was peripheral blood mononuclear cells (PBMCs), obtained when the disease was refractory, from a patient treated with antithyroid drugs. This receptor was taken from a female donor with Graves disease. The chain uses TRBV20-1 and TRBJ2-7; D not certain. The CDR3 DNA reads TGCAGTGCTAGCCTCACGGGCGCCTACGAGCAGTACTTC. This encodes CSASLTGAYEQYF.